These T cell receptor beta chains were read from a single sample in a study of cytomegalovirus exposure and HLA in healthy donors. Profiling relied on immunoSEQ multiplex PCR, and the TCRdb table lists in-frame clones only, not all of them. The table shows over 150,000 clones, with about 82% occurring only once. The sample was PBMCs. The receptors stem from a human donor in good health. Each CDR3 is given with its conserved first and last residue. The D gene is left open where the match is weak. Clone sizes are given selectively: once, few, many, or a class where the clone is expanded.

J,V,size,D,CDR3,DNA
TRBJ2-1,TRBV13,NA,TRBD2,CASSSRAGYNEQFF,TGTGCCAGCAGCTCAAGAGCGGGGTACAATGAGCAGTTCTTC
TRBJ2-7,TRBV7-6,NA,TRBD2,CASSQQAGWIYEQYF,TGTGCCAGCAGCCAACAAGCGGGGTGGATATACGAGCAGTACTTC
TRBJ1-2,TRBV5-1,NA,NA,CASSLDSWTYGYTF,TGCGCCAGCAGCTTGGATTCATGGACATATGGCTACACCTTC
TRBJ1-5,TRBV7-9,NA,TRBD1,CASSSGQGDNQPQHF,TGTGCCAGCAGCTCGGGACAGGGGGACAATCAGCCCCAGCATTTT
TRBJ1-4,TRBV2,NA,NA,CASRQGPATNEKLFF,TGTGCCAGCAGACAGGGTCCTGCAACTAATGAAAAACTGTTTTTT
TRBJ1-2,TRBV19,NA,NA,CASRGDTGIGYTF,TGTGCCAGTAGGGGGGACACGGGAATCGGCTACACCTTC
TRBJ1-1,TRBV28,NA,NA,CASSFTPAGVNSEAFF,TGTGCCAGCAGTTTCACCCCGGCCGGGGTTAATAGTGAAGCTTTCTTT
TRBJ2-5,TRBV15,NA,NA,CATSRTGETQYF,TGTGCCACCAGCAGAACCGGTGAGACCCAGTACTTC
TRBJ2-7,TRBV5-1,NA,NA,CASSLAQPDGVKLYEQYF,TGCGCCAGCAGCTTGGCCCAGCCGGACGGGGTAAAACTCTACGAGCAGTACTTC
TRBJ2-3,TRBV23-1,NA,NA,CASSRPIREDTQYF,TGCGCCAGCAGTCGACCTATCAGGGAAGATACGCAGTATTTT
TRBJ1-2,TRBV9,NA,NA,CASSVARGGYTF,TGTGCCAGCAGCGTAGCCAGGGGTGGCTACACCTTC
TRBJ1-2,TRBV28,NA,NA,CASSRSTVAFYGYTF,TGTGCCAGCAGTCGCTCGACAGTTGCGTTCTATGGCTACACCTTC
TRBJ2-7,TRBV5-6,NA,TRBD1,CASSWDSSYEQYF,TGTGCCAGCAGCTGGGACAGCTCCTACGAGCAGTACTTC
TRBJ1-3,TRBV29-1,NA,NA,CSGTRTDGNTIYF,TGCAGCGGGACACGCACCGATGGAAACACCATATATTTT
TRBJ1-2,TRBV19,NA,NA,CASSLMGFPGNYGYTF,TGTGCCAGTAGTTTAATGGGGTTCCCGGGAAACTATGGCTACACCTTC
TRBJ1-5,TRBV28,NA,NA,CASSLYYLLSRNQPQHF,TGTGCCAGCAGTTTATATTACTTACTGAGTCGCAATCAGCCCCAGCATTTT
TRBJ2-3,TRBV7-2,NA,NA,CASSFPVSTDTQYF,TGTGCCAGCAGCTTCCCGGTTTCCACAGATACGCAGTATTTT
TRBJ1-2,TRBV10-3,NA,NA,CAITVDSGDYGYTF,TGTGCCATCACCGTCGACTCAGGGGACTATGGCTACACCTTC
TRBJ2-7,TRBV7-9,NA,TRBD2,CASSSGLADFYEQYF,TGTGCCAGCAGCTCGGGACTAGCGGATTTCTACGAGCAGTACTTC
TRBJ1-6,TRBV21-1,NA,NA,CGGSLCQRAGRINSPLHF,TGTGGGGGTAGCCTGTGCCAGAGGGCGGGGCGCATAAATTCACCCCTCCACTTT
TRBJ1-5,TRBV30,NA,NA,CAWSRTGWNQPQHF,TGTGCCTGGAGCCGCACAGGGTGGAATCAGCCCCAGCATTTT
TRBJ2-1,TRBV10-3,few,TRBD2,CAISEVSGRVNEQFF,TGTGCCATCAGTGAAGTAAGCGGGAGGGTCAATGAGCAGTTCTTC
TRBJ1-6,TRBV7-9,NA,NA,CASSLAASNSPLHF,TGTGCCAGCAGCTTAGCTGCGTCCAATTCACCCCTCCACTTT
TRBJ1-2,TRBV7-9,NA,NA,CASSHYSDRTNYGYTF,TGTGCCAGCAGCCATTATTCCGACAGAACTAACTATGGCTACACCTTC
TRBJ1-4,TRBV6-6,NA,NA,CASSLVGGEEKLFF,TGTGCCAGCAGTTTGGTAGGGGGGGAGGAAAAACTGTTTTTT
TRBJ1-1,TRBV2,NA,TRBD1,CAKTGMPEAFF,TGTGCCAAGACAGGGATGCCTGAAGCTTTCTTT
TRBJ2-1,TRBV29-1,NA,TRBD2,CSVVGRMAYNEQFF,TGCAGCGTCGTCGGGAGGATGGCCTACAATGAGCAGTTCTTC
TRBJ2-1,TRBV6-1,NA,TRBD1,CASSYVQGNEQFF,TGTGCCAGCAGCTACGTACAGGGGAATGAGCAGTTCTTC
TRBJ1-4,TRBV4-3,NA,NA,CASSQNPPVATNEKLFF,TGCGCCAGCAGCCAGAACCCGCCGGTTGCAACTAATGAAAAACTGTTTTTT
TRBJ2-7,TRBV11-2,NA,TRBD1,CASSIDRVHEQYF,TGTGCCAGCAGCATAGACAGGGTCCACGAGCAGTACTTC
TRBJ1-2,TRBV5-4,NA,NA,CASSLDSSYGYTF,TGTGCCAGCAGCTTGGACAGTTCCTATGGCTACACCTTC
TRBJ2-5,TRBV15,NA,NA,CATSRAEGTQYF,TGTGCCACCAGCAGAGCAGAGGGGACCCAGTACTTC
TRBJ2-2,TRBV10-1,once,TRBD2,CASSEYQREFPGELFF,TGCGCCAGCAGTGAGTACCAGCGGGAGTTTCCCGGGGAGCTGTTTTTT
TRBJ2-1,TRBV4-1,NA,NA,CASSQDAREFYNEQFF,TGCGCCAGCAGCCAAGATGCACGGGAGTTCTACAATGAGCAGTTCTTC
TRBJ2-1,TRBV19,few,TRBD2,CASSMGGGEEFF,TGTGCCAGTAGTATGGGTGGGGGGGAGGAGTTCTTC
TRBJ2-7,TRBV27,NA,TRBD2,CASSHWEREGLGYEQYF,TGTGCCAGCTCACATTGGGAGCGGGAGGGCTTGGGGTACGAGCAGTACTTC
TRBJ1-5,TRBV7-2,NA,NA,CASSLGTNNNQPQHF,TGTGCCAGCAGCCTCGGGACAAACAACAATCAGCCCCAGCATTTT
TRBJ1-1,TRBV5-5,NA,TRBD1,CASSLRVDRANTEAFF,TGTGCCAGCAGCTTGAGGGTGGACAGGGCGAACACTGAAGCTTTCTTT
TRBJ1-2,TRBV27,NA,NA,CASSPLDSSTYGYTF,TGTGCCAGCAGTCCTTTGGACAGCTCTACCTATGGCTACACCTTC
TRBJ2-2,TRBV19,NA,NA,CASSVIELNTGELFF,TGTGCCAGTTCAGTAATTGAACTAAACACCGGGGAGCTGTTTTTT